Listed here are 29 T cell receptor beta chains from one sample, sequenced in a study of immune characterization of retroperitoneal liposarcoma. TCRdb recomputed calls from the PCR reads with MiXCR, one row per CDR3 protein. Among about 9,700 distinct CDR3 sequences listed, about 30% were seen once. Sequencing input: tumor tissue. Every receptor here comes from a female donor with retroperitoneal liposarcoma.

CDR3 DNA sequence: TGTGCCACCAGTGATCGGGGTGAAAAACTGTTTTTT. Its translation is CATSDRGEKLFF. This sequence joins TRBV24-1 and TRBJ1-4; D uncertain. There are 12 residues in the CDR3. V shed 3 bases and J shed 7 bases, with 5 bases lying between them. The germline gives CDR1 KGHDR, CDR2 SFDVKD.

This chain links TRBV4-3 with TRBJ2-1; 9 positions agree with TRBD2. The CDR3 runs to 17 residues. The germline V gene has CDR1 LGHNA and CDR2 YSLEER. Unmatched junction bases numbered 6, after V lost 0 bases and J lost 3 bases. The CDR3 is CASSQDPRLAVYNEQFF. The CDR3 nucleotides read TGCGCCAGCAGCCAAGACCCCCGACTAGCGGTCTACAATGAGCAGTTCTTC.

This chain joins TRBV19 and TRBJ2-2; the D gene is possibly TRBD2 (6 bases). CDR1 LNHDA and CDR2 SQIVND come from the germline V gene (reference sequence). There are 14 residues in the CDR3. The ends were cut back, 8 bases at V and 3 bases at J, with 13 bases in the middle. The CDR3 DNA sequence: TGTGCCAGTTACGGGGGACGGGACACCGGGGAGCTGTTTTTT. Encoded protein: CASYGGRDTGELFF.

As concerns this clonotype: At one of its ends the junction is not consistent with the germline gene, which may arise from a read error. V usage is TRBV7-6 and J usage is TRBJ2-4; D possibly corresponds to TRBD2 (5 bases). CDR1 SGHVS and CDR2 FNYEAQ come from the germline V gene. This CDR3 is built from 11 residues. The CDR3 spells CASSQGGEQYF. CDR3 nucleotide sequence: TGTGCTAGCAGCCAAGGAGGTGAGCAGTACTTC.

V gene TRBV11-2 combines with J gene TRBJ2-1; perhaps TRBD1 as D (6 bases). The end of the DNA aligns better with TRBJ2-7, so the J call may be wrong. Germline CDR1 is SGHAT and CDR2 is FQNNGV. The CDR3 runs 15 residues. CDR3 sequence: CASSHAGTLDYEQYF. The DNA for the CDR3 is TGTGCCAGCAGCCACGCCGGGACACTAGACTACGAGCAGTACTTC.

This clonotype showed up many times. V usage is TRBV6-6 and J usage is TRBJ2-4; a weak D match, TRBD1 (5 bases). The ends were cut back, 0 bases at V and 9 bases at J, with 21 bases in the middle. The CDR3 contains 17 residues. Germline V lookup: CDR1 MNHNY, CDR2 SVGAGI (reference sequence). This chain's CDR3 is CASSYSMTESFQGIQYF. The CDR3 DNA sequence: TGTGCCAGCAGTTACTCGATGACGGAATCTTTCCAGGGCATTCAGTACTTC.

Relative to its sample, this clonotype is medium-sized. CDR3 bases: TGTGCCAGCAGTAGCGGGAGGGCCACAGATACGCAGTATTTT. This encodes CASSSGRATDTQYF. V usage is TRBV6-1 and J usage is TRBJ2-3; 10 nucleotides line up with TRBD2. CDR1 and CDR2 from the germline V gene are MNHNS and SASEGT. V lost 5 bases and J lost 2; bases outside the gene matches: 1. CDR3 length: 14 amino acids.

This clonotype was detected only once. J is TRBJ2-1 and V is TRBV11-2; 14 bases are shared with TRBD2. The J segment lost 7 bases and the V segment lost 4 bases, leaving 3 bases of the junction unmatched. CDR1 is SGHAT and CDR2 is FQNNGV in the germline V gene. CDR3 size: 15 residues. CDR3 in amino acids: CASSSTSGRVNEQFF. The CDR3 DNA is TGTGCCAGCAGCTCGACTAGCGGGAGGGTTAATGAGCAGTTCTTC.

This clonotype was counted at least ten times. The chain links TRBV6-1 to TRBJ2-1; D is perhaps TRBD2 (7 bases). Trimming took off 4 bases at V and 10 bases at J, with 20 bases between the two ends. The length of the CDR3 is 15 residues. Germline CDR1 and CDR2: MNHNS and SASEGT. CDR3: CASSARGGGYYEQFF. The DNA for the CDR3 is TGTGCCAGCAGTGCCCGGGGAGGGGGTTACTACGAGCAGTTCTTC.

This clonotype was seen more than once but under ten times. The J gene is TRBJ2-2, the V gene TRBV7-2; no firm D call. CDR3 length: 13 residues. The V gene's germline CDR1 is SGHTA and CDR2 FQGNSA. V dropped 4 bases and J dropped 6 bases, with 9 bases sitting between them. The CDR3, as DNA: TGTGCCAGCAGCTCTAGTGGTCCCGGGGAGCTGTTTTTT. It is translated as CASSSSGPGELFF.

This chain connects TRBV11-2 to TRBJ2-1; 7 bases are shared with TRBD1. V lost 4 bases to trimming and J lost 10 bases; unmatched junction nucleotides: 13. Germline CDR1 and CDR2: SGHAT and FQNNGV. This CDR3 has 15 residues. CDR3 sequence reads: CASSYIRKQGDEQFF. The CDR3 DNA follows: TGTGCCAGCAGCTACATCCGGAAGCAGGGGGACGAGCAGTTCTTC.

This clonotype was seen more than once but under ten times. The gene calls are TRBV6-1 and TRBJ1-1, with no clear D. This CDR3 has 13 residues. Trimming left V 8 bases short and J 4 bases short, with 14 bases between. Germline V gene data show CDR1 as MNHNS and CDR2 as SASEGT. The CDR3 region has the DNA TGTGCCAGCGTACAGTCCCTGGGCACTGAAGCTTTCTTT. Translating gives CASVQSLGTEAFF.

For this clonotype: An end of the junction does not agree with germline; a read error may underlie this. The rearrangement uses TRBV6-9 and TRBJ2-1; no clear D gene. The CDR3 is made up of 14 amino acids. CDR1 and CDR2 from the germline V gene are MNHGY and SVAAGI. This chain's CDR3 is CASSYDDGSYEQYF. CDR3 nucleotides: TGTGCCAGCAGTTACGACGACGGTAGTTACGAGCAGTATTTC.

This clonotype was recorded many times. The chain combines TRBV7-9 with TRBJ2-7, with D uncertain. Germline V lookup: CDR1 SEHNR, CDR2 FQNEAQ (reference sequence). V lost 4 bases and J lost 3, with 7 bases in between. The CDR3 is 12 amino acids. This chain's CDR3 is CASSSSSYEQYF. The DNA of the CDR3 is TGTGCCAGCAGCTCCTCCAGCTACGAGCAGTACTTC.

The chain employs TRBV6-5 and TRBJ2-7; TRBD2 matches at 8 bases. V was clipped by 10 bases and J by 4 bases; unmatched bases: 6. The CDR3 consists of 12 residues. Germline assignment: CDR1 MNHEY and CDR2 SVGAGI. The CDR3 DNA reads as TGTGCCACCCGGGGGGGGGCTTACGAGCAGTACTTC. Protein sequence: CATRGGAYEQYF.

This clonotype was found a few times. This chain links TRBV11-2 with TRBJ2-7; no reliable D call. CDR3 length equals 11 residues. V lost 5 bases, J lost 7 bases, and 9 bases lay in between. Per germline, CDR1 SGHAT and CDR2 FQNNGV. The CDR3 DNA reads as TGTGCCAGCAGCAACCTTCGGGAGCAGTACTTC. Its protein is CASSNLREQYF. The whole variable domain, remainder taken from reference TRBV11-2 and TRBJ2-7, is EAGVAQSPRYKIIEKRQSVAFWCNPISGHATLYWYQQILGQGPKLLIQFQNNGVVDDSQLPKDRFSAERLKGVDSTLKIQPAKLEDSAVYLCASSNLREQYFGPGTRLTVT.

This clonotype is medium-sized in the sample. CDR3 loop: CANRQYPQETQYF. As DNA, the CDR3 is TGTGCCAACCGACAGTACCCACAAGAGACCCAGTACTTC. The rearrangement links TRBV6-1 to TRBJ2-5; tentatively, D is TRBD1 (5 bases). Looked up from germline, CDR1 is MNHNS and CDR2 is SASEGT. Trimming stripped 10 bases from V and 2 bases from J, with 14 bases between. The CDR3 covers 13 residues.

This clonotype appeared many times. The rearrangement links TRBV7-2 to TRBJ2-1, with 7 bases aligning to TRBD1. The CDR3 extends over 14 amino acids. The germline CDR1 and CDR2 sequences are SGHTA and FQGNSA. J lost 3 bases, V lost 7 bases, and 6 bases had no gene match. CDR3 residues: CASTKGTVYNEQFF. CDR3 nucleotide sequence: TGTGCCAGCACAAAAGGGACAGTCTACAATGAGCAGTTCTTC. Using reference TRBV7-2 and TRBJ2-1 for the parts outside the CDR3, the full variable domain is GAGVSQSPSNKVTEKGKDVELRCDPISGHTALYWYRQSLGQGLEFLIYFQGNSAPDKSGLPSDRFSAERTGGSVSTLTIQRTQQEDSAVYLCASTKGTVYNEQFFGPGTRLTVL.

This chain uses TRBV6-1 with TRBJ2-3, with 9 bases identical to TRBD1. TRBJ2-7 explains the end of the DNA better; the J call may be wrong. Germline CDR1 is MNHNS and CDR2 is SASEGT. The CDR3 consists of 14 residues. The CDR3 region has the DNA TGTGCCAGCAGTGAAAGGGACAGGGTCCACGAGCAGTACTTC. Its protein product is CASSERDRVHEQYF.

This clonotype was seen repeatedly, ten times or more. CDR3 DNA sequence: TGTGCTAGTGGAAAGGACTTTTTTCAGCAGTTCTTC. Residues: CASGKDFFQQFF. The chain has TRBV12-5 and TRBJ2-1, with D perhaps TRBD2 (5 bases). V lost 6 bases and J lost 11, with 14 bases in between. CDR3 size: 12 residues. Per germline, CDR1 LGHNT and CDR2 FRNRAP. Full variable domain (rest looked up from reference TRBV12-5 and TRBJ2-1): DARVTQTPRHKVTEMGQEVTMRCQPILGHNTVFWYRQTMMQGLELLAYFRNRAPLDDSGMPKDRFSAEMPDATLATLKIQPSEPRDSAVYFCASGKDFFQQFFGPGTRLTVL.

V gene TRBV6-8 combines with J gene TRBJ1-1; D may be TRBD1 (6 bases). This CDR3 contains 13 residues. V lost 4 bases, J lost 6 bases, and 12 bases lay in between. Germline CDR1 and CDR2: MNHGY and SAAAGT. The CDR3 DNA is TGTGCCAGCAGTTTCACAGGGTCCCCTGAAGCTTTCTTT. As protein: CASSFTGSPEAFF.

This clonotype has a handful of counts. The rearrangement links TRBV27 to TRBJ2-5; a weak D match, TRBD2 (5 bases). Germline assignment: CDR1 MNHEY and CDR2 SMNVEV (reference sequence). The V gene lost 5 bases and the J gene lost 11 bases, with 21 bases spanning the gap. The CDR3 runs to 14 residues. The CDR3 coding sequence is TGTGCCAGCAGTACCCGGGGTCCCCCTAGGGAGCAGTACTTC. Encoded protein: CASSTRGPPREQYF.

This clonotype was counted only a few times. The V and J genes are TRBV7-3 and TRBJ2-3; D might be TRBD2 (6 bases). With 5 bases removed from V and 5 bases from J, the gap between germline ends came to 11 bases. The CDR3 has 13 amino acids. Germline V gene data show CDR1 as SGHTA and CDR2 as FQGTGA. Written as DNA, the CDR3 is TGTGCCAGCAGCGTCCGGGGAGGAGATACGCAGTATTTT. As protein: CASSVRGGDTQYF.

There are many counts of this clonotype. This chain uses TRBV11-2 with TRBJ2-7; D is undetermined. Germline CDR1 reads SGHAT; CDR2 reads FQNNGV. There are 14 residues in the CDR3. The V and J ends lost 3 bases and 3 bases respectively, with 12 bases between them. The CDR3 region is CASSFAGPNYEQYF. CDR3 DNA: TGTGCCAGCAGCTTCGCCGGGCCCAACTACGAGCAGTACTTC.

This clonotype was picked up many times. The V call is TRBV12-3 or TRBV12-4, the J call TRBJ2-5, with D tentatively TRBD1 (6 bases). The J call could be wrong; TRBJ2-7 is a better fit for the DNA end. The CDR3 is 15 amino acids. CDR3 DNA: TGTGCCAGCAGTCTACAGGGCCGAGGGGCTTACGAGCAGTACTTC. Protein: CASSLQGRGAYEQYF.

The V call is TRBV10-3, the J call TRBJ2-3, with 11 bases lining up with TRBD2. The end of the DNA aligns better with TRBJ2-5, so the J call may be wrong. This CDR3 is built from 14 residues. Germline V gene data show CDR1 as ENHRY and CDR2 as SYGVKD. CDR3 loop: CAISLSGGDETQYF. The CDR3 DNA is TGTGCCATCAGTCTTAGCGGGGGGGATGAGACCCAGTACTTC.

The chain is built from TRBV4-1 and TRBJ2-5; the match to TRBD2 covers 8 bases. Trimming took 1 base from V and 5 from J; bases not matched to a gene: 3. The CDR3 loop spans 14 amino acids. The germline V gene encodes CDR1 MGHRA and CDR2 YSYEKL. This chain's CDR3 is CASSQVAGYETQYF. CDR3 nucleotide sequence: TGCGCCAGCAGCCAAGTAGCGGGGTACGAGACCCAGTACTTC.

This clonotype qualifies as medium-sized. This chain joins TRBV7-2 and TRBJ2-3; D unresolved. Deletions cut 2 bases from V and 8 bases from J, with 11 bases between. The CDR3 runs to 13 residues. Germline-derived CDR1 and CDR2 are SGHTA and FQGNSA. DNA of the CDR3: TGTGCCAGCAGCTTAAGTGGGGAAGGTACGCAGTATTTT. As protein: CASSLSGEGTQYF.

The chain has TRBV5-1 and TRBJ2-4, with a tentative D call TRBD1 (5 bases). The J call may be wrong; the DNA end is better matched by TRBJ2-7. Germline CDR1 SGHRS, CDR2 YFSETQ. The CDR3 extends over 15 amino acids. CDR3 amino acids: CASSLDQGYTYEQYF. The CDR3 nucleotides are TGCGCCAGCAGCTTGGACCAGGGATATACCTACGAGCAGTACTTC.